This T cell receptor (beta chain) was documented in a study of blood T cells in healthy people across ages. Primed by a sample-barcoded 5' primer and a J-beta primer mix, a second PCR proceeded for about 7 to 12 cycles. Each cDNA molecule, via a template-switch adaptor with 12 random nucleotides, was tagged. TCRdb ran MiXCR on the 5' RACE reads and lists one entry per CDR3 protein. The data hold hundreds of thousands of distinct CDR3 sequences, with about 61% observed a single time. Germline V gives CDR1 KGHDR, CDR2 SFDVKD. V lost 3 bases and J lost 3; bases outside the gene matches: 9. The CDR3 is made up of 16 amino acids. Details on this clonotype: Its antigen is unknown.

Regarding the study as a whole: Samples with more naive T cells showed higher observed beta diversity. Since the PBMCs were unsorted, naive and antigen-experienced cells could not be conclusively compared.

What was sequenced was blood. This chain uses TRBV24-1 with TRBJ2-5, with TRBD1 identical over 7 bases. The receptor's source is a man in his forties or fifties in good health. For the CDR3, the DNA is TGTGCCACCAGTGATCCCACAGGGGTTGCAGAAGAGACCCAGTACTTC. Amino acid sequence: CATSDPTGVAEETQYF.